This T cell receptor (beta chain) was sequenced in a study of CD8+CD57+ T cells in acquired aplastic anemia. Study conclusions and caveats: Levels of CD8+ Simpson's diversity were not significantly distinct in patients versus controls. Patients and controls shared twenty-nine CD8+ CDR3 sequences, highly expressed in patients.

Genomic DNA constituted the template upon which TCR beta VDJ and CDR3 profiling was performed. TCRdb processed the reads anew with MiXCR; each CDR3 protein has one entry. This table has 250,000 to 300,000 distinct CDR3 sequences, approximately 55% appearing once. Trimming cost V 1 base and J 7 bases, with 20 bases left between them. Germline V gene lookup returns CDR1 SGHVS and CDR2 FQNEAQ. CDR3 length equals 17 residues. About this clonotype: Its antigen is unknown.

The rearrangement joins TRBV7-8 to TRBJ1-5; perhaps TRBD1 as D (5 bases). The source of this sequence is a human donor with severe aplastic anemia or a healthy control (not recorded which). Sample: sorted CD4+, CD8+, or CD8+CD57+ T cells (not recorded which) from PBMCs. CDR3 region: CASSLVAGTTYEQPQHF. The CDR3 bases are TGTGCCAGCAGCTTAGTGGCAGGGACCACCTACGAGCAGCCCCAGCATTTT.